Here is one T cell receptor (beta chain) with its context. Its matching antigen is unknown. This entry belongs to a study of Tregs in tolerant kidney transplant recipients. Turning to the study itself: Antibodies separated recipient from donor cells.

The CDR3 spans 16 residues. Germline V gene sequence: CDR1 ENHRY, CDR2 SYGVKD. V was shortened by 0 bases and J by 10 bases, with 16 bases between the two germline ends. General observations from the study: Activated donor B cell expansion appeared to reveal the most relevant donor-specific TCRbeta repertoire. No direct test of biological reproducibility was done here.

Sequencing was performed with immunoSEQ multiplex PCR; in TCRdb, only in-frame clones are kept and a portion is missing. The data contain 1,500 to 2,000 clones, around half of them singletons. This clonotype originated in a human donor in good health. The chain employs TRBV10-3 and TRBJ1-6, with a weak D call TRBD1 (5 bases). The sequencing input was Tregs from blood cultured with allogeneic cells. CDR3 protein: CAISESWGGVGSPLHF. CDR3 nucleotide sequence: TGTGCCATCAGTGAGTCGTGGGGAGGGGTTGGCTCACCCCTCCACTTT.